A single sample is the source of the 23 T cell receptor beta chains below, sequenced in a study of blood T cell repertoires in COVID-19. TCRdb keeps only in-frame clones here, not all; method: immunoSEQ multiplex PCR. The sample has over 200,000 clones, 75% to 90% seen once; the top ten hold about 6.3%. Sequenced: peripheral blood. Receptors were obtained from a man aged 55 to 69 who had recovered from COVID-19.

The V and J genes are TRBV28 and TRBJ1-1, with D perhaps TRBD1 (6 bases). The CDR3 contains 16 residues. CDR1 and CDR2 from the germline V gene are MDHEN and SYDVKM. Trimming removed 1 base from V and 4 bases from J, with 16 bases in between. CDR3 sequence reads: CASSLLPNRAGTEAFF. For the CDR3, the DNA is TGTGCCAGCAGTTTATTACCCAACAGGGCGGGCACTGAAGCTTTCTTT.

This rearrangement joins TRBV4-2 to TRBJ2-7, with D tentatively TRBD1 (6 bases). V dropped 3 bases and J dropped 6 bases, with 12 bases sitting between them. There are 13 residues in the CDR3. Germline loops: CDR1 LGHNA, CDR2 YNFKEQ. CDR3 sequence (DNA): TGTGCCAGCAGCCAGAGACAGGTTTCCGAGCAGTACTTC. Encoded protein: CASSQRQVSEQYF.

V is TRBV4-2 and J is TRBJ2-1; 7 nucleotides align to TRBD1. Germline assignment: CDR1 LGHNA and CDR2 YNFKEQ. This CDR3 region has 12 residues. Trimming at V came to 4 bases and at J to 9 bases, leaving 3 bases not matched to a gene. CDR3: CASSLRTGEQFF. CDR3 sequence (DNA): TGTGCCAGCAGCCTCAGGACAGGTGAGCAGTTCTTC.

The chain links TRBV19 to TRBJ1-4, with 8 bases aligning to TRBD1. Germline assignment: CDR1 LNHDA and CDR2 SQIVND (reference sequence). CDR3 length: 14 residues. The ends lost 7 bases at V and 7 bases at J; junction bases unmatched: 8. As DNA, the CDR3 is TGTGCCAGTATTCAGGGGGCAGAGAGTGAAAAACTGTTTTTT. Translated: CASIQGAESEKLFF.

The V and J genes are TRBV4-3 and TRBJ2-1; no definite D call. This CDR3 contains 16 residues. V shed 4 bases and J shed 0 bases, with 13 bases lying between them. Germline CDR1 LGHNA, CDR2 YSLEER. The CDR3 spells CASSLQRVSSYNEQFF. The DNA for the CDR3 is TGCGCCAGCAGCCTTCAACGCGTGAGCTCCTACAATGAGCAGTTCTTC.

This chain's CDR3 is CASSTGGQFMYEQFF. The CDR3 DNA sequence: TGTGCCAGCAGCACCGGGGGACAGTTTATGTATGAGCAGTTCTTC. The chain is built from TRBV7-9 and TRBJ2-1; D might be TRBD1 (7 bases). Germline assignment: CDR1 SEHNR and CDR2 FQNEAQ (reference sequence). This CDR3 comprises 15 residues. V was cut by 5 bases and J by 8 bases, with 19 bases left in between.

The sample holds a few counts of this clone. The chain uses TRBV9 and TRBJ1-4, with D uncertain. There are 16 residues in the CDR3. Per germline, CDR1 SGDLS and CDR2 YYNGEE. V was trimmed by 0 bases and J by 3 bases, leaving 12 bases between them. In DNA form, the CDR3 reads TGTGCCAGCAGCGTAGCCCCCGGTGTGGCTAATGAAAAACTGTTTTTT. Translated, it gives CASSVAPGVANEKLFF. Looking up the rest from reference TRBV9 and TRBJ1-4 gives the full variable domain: DSGVTQTPKHLITATGQRVTLRCSPRSGDLSVYWYQQSLDQGLQFLIQYYNGEERAKGNILERFSAQQFPDLHSELNLSSLELGDSALYFCASSVAPGVANEKLFFGSGTQLSVL.

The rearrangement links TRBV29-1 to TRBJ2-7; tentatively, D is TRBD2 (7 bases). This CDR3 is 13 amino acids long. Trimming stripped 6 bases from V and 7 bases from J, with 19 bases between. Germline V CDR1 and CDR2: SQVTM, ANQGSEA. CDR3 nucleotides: TGCAGCGTAGGGGGGGCAGAAGTTAAAGAGCAGTACTTC. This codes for CSVGGAEVKEQYF.

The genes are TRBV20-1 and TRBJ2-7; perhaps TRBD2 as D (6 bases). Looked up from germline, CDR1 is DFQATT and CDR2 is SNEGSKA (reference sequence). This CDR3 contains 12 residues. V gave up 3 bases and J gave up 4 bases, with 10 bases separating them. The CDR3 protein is CSASGSGYEQYF. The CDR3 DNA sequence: TGCAGTGCTAGTGGTAGCGGATACGAGCAGTACTTC.

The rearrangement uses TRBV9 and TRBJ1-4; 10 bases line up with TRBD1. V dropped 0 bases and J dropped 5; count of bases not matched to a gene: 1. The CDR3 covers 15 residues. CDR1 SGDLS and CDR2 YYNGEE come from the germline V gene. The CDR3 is CASSVEGQGNEKLFF. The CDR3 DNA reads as TGTGCCAGCAGCGTAGAGGGACAGGGGAATGAAAAACTGTTTTTT.

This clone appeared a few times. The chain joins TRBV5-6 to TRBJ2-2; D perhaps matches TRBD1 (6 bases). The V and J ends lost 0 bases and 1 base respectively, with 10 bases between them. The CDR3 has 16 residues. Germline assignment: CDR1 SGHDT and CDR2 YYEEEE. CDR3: CASSLAFRGNTGELFF. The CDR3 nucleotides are TGTGCCAGCAGCTTGGCCTTCAGGGGGAACACCGGGGAGCTGTTTTTT.

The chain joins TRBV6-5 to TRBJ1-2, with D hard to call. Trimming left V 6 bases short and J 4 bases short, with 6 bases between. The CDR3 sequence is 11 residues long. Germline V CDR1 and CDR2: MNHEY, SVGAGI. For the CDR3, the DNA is TGTGCCAGCAGCAACATCTATGGCTACACCTTC. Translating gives CASSNIYGYTF.

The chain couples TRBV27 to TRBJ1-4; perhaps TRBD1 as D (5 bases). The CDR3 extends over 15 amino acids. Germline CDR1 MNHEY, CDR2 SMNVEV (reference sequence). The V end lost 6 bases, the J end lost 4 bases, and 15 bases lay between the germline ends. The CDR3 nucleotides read TGTGCCAGCAGACCCTCCGGGGGAGGTAATGAAAAACTGTTTTTT. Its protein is CASRPSGGGNEKLFF.

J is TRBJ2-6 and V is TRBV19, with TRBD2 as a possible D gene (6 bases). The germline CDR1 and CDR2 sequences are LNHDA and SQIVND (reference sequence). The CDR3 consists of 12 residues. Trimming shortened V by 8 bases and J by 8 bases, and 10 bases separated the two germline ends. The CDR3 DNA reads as TGTGCCAGTCGTAGGGACTCCAACGTCCTGACTTTC. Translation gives CASRRDSNVLTF.

DNA of the CDR3: TGTGCCAGCAGTTATGGACAGGCGGACACTGAAGCTTTCTTT. This codes for CASSYGQADTEAFF. The chain couples TRBV6-1 to TRBJ1-1; 7 bases are a match to TRBD1. CDR3 length: 14 residues. J gave up 3 bases and V 5 bases, and 6 bases lay outside the gene matches. Germline V gene lookup returns CDR1 MNHNS and CDR2 SASEGT.

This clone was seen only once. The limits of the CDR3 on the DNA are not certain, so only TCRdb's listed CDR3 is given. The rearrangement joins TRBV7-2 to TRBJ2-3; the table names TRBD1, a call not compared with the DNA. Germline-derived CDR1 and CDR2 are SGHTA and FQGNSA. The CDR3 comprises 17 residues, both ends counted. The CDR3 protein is CASSLVFSHFGPDTQYF.

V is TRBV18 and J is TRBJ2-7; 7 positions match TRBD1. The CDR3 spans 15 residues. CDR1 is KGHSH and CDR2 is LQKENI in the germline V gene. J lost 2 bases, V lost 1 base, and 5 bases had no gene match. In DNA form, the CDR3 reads TGTGCCAGCTCACCACGACAGGGCCCTACCTACGAGCAGTACTTC. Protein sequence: CASSPRQGPTYEQYF.

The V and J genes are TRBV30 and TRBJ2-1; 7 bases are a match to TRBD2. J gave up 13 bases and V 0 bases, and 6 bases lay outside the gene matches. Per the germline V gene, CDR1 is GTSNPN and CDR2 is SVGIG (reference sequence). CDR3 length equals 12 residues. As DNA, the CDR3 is TGTGCCTGGAGTGTACAACTAGCGAGACAGTTCTTC. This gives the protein CAWSVQLARQFF.

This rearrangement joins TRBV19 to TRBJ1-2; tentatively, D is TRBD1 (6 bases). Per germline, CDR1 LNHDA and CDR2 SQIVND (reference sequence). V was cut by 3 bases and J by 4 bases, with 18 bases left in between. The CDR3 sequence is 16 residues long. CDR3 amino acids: CASSMNRALSFYGYTF. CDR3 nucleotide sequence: TGTGCCAGTAGTATGAACAGGGCTCTCAGCTTCTATGGCTACACCTTC.

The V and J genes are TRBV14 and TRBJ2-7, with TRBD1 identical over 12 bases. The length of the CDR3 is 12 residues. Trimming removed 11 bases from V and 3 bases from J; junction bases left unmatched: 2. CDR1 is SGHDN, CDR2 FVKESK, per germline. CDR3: CAGTGGLYEQYF. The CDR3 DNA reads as TGTGCCGGGACAGGGGGCCTCTACGAGCAGTACTTC.

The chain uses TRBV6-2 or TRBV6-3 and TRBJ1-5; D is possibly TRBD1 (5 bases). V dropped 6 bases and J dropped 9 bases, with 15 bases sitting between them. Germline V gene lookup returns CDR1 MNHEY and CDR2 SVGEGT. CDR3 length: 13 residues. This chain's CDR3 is CASSTAGLRPQHF. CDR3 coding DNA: TGTGCCAGCAGCACGGCAGGGTTGCGGCCCCAGCATTTT.

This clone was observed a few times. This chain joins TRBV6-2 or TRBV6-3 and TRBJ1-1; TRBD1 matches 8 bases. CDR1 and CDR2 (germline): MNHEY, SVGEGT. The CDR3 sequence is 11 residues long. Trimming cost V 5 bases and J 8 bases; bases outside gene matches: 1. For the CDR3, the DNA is TGTGCCAGCAGTCAGGGGGCGGAAGCTTTCTTT. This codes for CASSQGAEAFF.

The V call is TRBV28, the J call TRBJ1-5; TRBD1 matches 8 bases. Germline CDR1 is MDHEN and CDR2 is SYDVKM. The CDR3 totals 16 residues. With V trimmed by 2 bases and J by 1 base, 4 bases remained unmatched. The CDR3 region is CASSLRTGLSNQPQHF. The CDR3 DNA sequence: TGTGCCAGCAGTTTAAGGACAGGGCTAAGCAATCAGCCCCAGCATTTT.